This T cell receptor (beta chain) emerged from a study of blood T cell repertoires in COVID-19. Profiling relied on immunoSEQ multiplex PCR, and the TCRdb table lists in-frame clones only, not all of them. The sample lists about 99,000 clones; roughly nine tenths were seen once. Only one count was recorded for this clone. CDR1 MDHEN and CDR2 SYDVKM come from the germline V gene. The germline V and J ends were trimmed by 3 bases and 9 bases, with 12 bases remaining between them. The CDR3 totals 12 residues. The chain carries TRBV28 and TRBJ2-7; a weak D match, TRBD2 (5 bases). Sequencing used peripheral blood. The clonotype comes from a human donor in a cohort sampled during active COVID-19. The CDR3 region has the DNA TGTGCCAGCAGTTTGGGAGCCGCGAGGCAGTACTTC. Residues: CASSLGAARQYF.